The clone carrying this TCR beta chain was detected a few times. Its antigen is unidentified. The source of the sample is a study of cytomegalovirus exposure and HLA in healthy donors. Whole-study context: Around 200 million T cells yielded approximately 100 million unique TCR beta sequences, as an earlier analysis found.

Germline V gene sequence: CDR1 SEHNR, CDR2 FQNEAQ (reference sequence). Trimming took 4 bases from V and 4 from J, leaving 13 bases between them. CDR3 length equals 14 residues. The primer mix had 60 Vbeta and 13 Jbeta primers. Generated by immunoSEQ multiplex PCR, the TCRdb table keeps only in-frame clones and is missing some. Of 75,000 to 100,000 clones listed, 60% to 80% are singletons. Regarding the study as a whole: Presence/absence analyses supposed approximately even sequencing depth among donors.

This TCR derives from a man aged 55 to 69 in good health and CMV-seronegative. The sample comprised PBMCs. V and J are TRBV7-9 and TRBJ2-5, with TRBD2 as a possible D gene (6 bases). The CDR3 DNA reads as TGTGCCAGCAGCTCCCTGGGGGGTGGAGAGACCCAGTACTTC. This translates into CASSSLGGGETQYF.